This T cell receptor (beta chain) came from a study of shared clonotypes between healthy human individuals. Points from the study as a whole: Naive subsets tended to show greater estimated richness than memory subsets.

TCRdb keeps only in-frame clones here, not all; method: immunoSEQ multiplex PCR. The sample shows about 1 million clones, approximately 80% of them seen only once. The CDR3 has 14 residues. The germline CDR1 and CDR2 sequences are SGDLS and YYNGEE. The V end lost 4 bases, the J end lost 4 bases, and 14 bases lay between the germline ends. All participating donors were Caucasian adults from Nashville, Tennessee. This clone is a singleton in its sample. Its antigen is still unknown. The sequence was obtained from a man between 18 and 29 years old in good health. Some clones in this sample may be carry-over from other donors' samples. The chain combines TRBV9 with TRBJ2-5; D remains unclear. Sequencing was carried out using memory CD4+ T cells from PBMCs. The sample's subset: CD45RA-negative fraction. CDR3 sequence: CASSSRWYGETQYF. Here the CDR3 DNA reads TGTGCCAGCAGCTCACGATGGTACGGAGAGACCCAGTACTTC.